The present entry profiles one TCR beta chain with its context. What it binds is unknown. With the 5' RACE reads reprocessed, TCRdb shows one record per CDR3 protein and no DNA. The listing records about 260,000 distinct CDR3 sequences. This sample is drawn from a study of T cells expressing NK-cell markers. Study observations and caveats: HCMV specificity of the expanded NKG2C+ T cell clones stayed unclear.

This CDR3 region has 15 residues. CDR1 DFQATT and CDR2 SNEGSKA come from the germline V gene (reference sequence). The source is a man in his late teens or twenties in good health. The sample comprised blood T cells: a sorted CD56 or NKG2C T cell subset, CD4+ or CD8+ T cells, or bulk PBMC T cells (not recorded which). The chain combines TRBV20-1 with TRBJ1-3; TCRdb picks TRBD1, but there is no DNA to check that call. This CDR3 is CSASPGTGSGNTIYF.